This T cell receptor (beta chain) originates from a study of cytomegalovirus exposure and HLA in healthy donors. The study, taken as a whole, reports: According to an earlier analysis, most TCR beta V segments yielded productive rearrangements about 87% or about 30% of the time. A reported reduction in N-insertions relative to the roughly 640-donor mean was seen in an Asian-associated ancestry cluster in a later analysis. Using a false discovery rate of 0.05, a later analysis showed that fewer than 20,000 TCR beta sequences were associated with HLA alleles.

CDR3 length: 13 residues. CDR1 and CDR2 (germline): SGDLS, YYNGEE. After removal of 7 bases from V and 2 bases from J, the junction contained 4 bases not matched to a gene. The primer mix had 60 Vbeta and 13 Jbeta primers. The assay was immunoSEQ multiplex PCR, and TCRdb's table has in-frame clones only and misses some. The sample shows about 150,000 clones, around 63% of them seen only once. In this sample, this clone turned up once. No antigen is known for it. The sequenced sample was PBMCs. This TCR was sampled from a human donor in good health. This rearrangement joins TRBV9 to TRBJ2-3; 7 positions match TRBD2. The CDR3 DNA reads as TGTGCCAGCGGGCGGGAGAACACAGATACGCAGTATTTT. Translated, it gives CASGRENTDTQYF.